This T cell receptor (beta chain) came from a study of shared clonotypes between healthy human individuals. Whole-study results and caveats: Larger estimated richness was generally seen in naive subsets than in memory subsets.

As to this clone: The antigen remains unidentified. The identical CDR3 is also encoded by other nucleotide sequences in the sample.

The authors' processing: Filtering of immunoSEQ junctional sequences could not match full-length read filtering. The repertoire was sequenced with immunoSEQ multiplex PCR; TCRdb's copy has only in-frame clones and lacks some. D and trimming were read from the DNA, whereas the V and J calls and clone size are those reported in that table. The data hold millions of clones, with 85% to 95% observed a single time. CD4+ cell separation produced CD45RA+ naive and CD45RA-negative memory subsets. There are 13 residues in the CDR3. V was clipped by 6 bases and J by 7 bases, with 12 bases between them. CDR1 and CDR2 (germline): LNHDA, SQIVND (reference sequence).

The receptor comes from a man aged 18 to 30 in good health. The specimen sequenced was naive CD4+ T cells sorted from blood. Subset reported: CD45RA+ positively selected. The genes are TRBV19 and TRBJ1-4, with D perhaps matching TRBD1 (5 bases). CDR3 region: CASSPQRGEKLFF. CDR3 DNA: TGTGCCAGTAGCCCTCAGAGGGGTGAAAAACTGTTTTTT. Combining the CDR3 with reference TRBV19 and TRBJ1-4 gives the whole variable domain DGGITQSPKYLFRKEGQNVTLSCEQNLNHDAMYWYRQDPGQGLRLIYYSQIVNDFQKGDIAEGYSVSREKKESFPLTVTSAQKNPTAFYLCASSPQRGEKLFFGSGTQLSVL.